The 13 T cell receptor beta chains reported below all come from one sample, sequenced in a study of shared T cell receptors in the human thymus (dated by TCRdb to 2020 to 2022). The library was prepared using the immunoSEQ multiplex PCR assay. The table was pulled from immuneACCESS by TCRdb, which kept in-frame rearrangements only. Such tables lose some clones; where checked, under half of the loss comes from unresolved V genes, and the rest has no known cause. Present in this sample are about 380,000 clones, about 95% of which were seen just once. The top ten clones comprise roughly 0.021% of the sample. Specimen: thymocytes. The receptors were sampled from a human donor.

The V gene is TRBV29-1, the J gene TRBJ2-2, with D perhaps matching TRBD2 (7 bases). The CDR3 length is 16 residues. The germline gives CDR1 SQVTM, CDR2 ANQGSEA. The ends were cut back, 3 bases at V and 3 bases at J, with 17 bases in the middle. CDR3 in amino acids: CSVDKGGGSDTGELFF. CDR3 bases: TGCAGCGTTGACAAGGGGGGCGGGAGTGACACCGGGGAGCTGTTTTTT.

This chain joins TRBV28 and TRBJ1-1, with D perhaps TRBD1 (5 bases). V lost 5 bases and J 11 bases, leaving 15 bases between the germline ends. This CDR3 is built from 12 residues. Germline V gene data show CDR1 as MDHEN and CDR2 as SYDVKM. The chain's CDR3 is CASSILQGGAFF. The CDR3 coding sequence is TGTGCCAGCAGTATACTCCAGGGTGGGGCTTTCTTT. Together with reference TRBV28 and TRBJ1-1, the CDR3 gives the full variable domain: DVKVTQSSRYLVKRTGEKVFLECVQDMDHENMFWYRQDPGLGLRLIYFSYDVKMKEKGDIPEGYSVSREKKERFSLILESASTNQTSMYLCASSILQGGAFFGQGTRLTVV.

CDR3 in DNA: TGTGCCCTTCCGCAGGGAGGGGGCGACTATGGCTACACCTTC. Translated, it gives CALPQGGGDYGYTF. This chain connects TRBV6-1 to TRBJ1-2; 7 bases fit TRBD1. The J segment lost 3 bases and the V segment lost 11 bases, leaving 12 bases of the junction unmatched. The CDR3 sequence is 14 residues long. In germline, CDR1 is MNHNS, CDR2 SASEGT.

Worth noting for this clone: The same CDR3 can be traced to other DNA sequences in this sample. The CDR3 sequence is CASSPRLAGTDTQYF. CDR3 DNA: TGTGCCAGCTCCCCGCGACTAGCGGGCACAGATACGCAGTATTTT. The rearrangement uses TRBV18 and TRBJ2-3; 9 bases are shared with TRBD2. J gave up 1 base and V 6 bases, and 5 bases lay outside the gene matches. From germline, CDR1 is KGHSH and CDR2 LQKENI. The CDR3 runs 15 residues.

The gene calls are TRBV4-2 and TRBJ2-3; possible D gene TRBD2, 8 bases. The CDR3 totals 19 residues. Germline V CDR1 and CDR2: LGHNA, YNFKEQ. V was pared by 7 bases and J by 2 bases, with 28 bases between. The CDR3 DNA reads as TGTGCCAGCACCCTGAGAGGGGGCAAGCGGGAGAGGGTCACAGATACGCAGTATTTT. Protein sequence: CASTLRGGKRERVTDTQYF.

The chain uses TRBV29-1 and TRBJ2-3; 9 bases are shared with TRBD2. Trimming removed 5 bases from V and 0 bases from J; junction bases left unmatched: 6. The CDR3 has 15 residues. In germline, CDR1 is SQVTM, CDR2 ANQGSEA. The CDR3 nucleotides read TGCAGCGTTCAGGCGGGAGGGGGAAGCACAGATACGCAGTATTTT. It specifies CSVQAGGGSTDTQYF.

The chain has TRBV29-1 and TRBJ1-1, with D perhaps matching TRBD1 (5 bases). Trimming stripped 1 base from V and 6 bases from J, with 12 bases between. Germline V lookup: CDR1 SQVTM, CDR2 ANQGSEA. This CDR3 has 13 residues. CDR3 in DNA: TGCAGCGTTGAAGCTTTCGACAGCGCTGAAGCTTTCTTT. Protein sequence: CSVEAFDSAEAFF. Filled out from reference TRBV29-1 and TRBJ1-1, the complete variable domain reads SAVISQKPSRDICQRGTSLTIQCQVDSQVTMMFWYRQQPGQSLTLIATANQGSEATYESGFVIDKFPISRPNLTFSTLTVSNMSPEDSSIYLCSVEAFDSAEAFFGQGTRLTVV.

The chain combines TRBV6-5 with TRBJ2-7; possible D gene TRBD1, 6 bases. In germline, CDR1 is MNHEY, CDR2 SVGAGI. CDR3 length: 14 amino acids. The germline V and J ends were trimmed by 4 bases and 2 bases, with 12 bases remaining between them. The CDR3 here is CASSSIRGTYEQYF. The DNA for the CDR3 is TGTGCCAGCAGTTCGATCAGGGGTACCTACGAGCAGTACTTC.

The rearrangement joins TRBV4-1 to TRBJ2-7; D not certain. Per the germline V gene, CDR1 is MGHRA and CDR2 is YSYEKL. This CDR3 has 14 amino acids. V lost 4 bases and J lost 7, with 17 bases in between. The CDR3 DNA follows: TGCGCCAGCAGCCCCCGGGTCCCGATTCTGGAGCAGTACTTC. Its protein is CASSPRVPILEQYF.

This chain links TRBV5-7 with TRBJ1-1, with TRBD1 matching over 7 bases. TRBV5-7 qualifies as an ORF whose function is uncertain. This CDR3 comprises 16 residues. With 0 bases clipped from V and 5 bases from J, the junction kept 10 bases outside the gene matches. The DNA for the CDR3 is TGTGCCAGCAGCTTGGATTTAAGAGGGGGCGGGACTGAAGCTTTCTTT. Its protein product is CASSLDLRGGGTEAFF.

V gene TRBV29-1 combines with J gene TRBJ2-7, with D uncertain. The CDR3 is 14 residues long. Trimming took 2 bases from V and 3 from J, leaving 14 bases between them. Per germline, CDR1 SQVTM and CDR2 ANQGSEA. CDR3 loop: CSVEYRNIYYEQYF. Here the CDR3 DNA reads TGCAGCGTTGAATACAGAAATATATACTACGAGCAGTACTTC.

The rearrangement joins TRBV19 to TRBJ2-3; D perhaps matches TRBD2 (6 bases). The germline gives CDR1 LNHDA, CDR2 SQIVND (reference sequence). The V end lost 10 bases, the J end lost 2 bases, and 16 bases lay between the germline ends. This CDR3 region has 14 residues. CDR3 DNA: TGTGCCACTTGGAGCGGGTTTTACACAGATACGCAGTATTTT. It translates to CATWSGFYTDTQYF. Drawing the rest from reference TRBV19 and TRBJ2-3, the complete variable domain is DGGITQSPKYLFRKEGQNVTLSCEQNLNHDAMYWYRQDPGQGLRLIYYSQIVNDFQKGDIAEGYSVSREKKESFPLTVTSAQKNPTAFYLCATWSGFYTDTQYFGPGTRLTVL.

This rearrangement joins TRBV6-1 to TRBJ1-2; no definite D call. CDR1 is MNHNS and CDR2 is SASEGT in the germline V gene. The V and J ends lost 2 bases and 0 bases respectively, with 7 bases between them. CDR3 length equals 14 residues. CDR3 coding DNA: TGTGCCAGCAGTGAAACCGCAGCTAACTATGGCTACACCTTC. Translated: CASSETAANYGYTF.